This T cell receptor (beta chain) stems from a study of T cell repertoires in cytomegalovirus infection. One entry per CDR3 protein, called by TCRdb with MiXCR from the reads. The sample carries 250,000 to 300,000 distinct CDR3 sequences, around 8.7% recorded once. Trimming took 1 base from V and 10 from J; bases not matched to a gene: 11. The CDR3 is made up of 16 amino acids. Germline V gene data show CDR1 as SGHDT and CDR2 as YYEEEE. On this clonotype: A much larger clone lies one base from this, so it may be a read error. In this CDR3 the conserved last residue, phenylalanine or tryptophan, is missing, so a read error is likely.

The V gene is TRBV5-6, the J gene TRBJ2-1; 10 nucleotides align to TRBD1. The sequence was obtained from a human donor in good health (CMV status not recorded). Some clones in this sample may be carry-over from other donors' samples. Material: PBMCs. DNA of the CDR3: TGTGCCAGCAGCTTGTTTTCGCGACAGGGGGCCCGGGAGCAGTTCGTC. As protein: CASSLFSRQGAREQFV.